This T cell receptor (beta chain) is drawn from a study of STAT5B mutations in CD4+ large granular lymphocyte leukemia. As for the study in general: The CDR3 'QG' motif was associated with a particular HLA allele among healthy donors. Study-wide findings and caveats: Main leukemic clonotypes were patient-specific, but more than 20% appeared at low frequency elsewhere. Patient CD4-sorted repertoires looked more clonal than healthy CD4+ repertoires, even without putative leukemic clones.

On this clone: Its antigen is as yet unknown.

The CDR3 length is 13 residues. V dropped 4 bases and J dropped 0 bases, with 9 bases sitting between them. Germline CDR1 GTSNPN, CDR2 SVGIG (reference sequence). Some clones are missing from TCRdb's copy, which holds only in-frame ones; the method was immunoSEQ multiplex PCR. The top ten clones hold roughly 2.5% of a sample with around 43,000 clones, 65% to 90% of them seen once. The receptor comes from a human donor in good health. Sample: CD4+ T cells from blood buffy coats. The chain couples TRBV30 to TRBJ1-1; D is ambiguous. CDR3 in DNA: TGTGCCTGGATGAGGCGAATGAACACTGAAGCTTTCTTT. This gives the protein CAWMRRMNTEAFF. Supplemented by reference TRBV30 and TRBJ1-1, the full variable domain reads SQTIHQWPATLVQPVGSPLSLECTVEGTSNPNLYWYRQAAGRGLQLLFYSVGIGQISSEVPQNLSASRPQDRQFILSSKKLLLSDSGFYLCAWMRRMNTEAFFGQGTRLTVV.